This T cell receptor beta chain stems from a study of blood T cells in healthy people across ages. This clonotype was detected a few times. It was with a sample-barcoded 5' primer and a J-beta primer mix that a second PCR of roughly 7 to 12 cycles was run. Tagging of each cDNA molecule was performed by a template-switch adaptor with 12 random nucleotides. TCRdb processed the 5' RACE reads anew with MiXCR; each CDR3 protein has one entry. The table records 1.5 million to 2 million distinct CDR3 sequences, approximately 28% of them present only once. Germline CDR1 is MNHEY and CDR2 is SVGAGI. V was trimmed by 7 bases and J by 5 bases, leaving 20 bases between them. CDR3 length: 15 residues.

The clonotype was recovered from a woman aged 30 to 39 in good health. The sequenced sample consisted of blood. The chain combines TRBV6-5 with TRBJ1-2, with a tentative D call TRBD1 (6 bases). The CDR3 nucleotides are TGTGCCAGCACTCGTACGATGGGACACCCTTATGGCTACACCTTC. The encoded protein is CASTRTMGHPYGYTF.